The clone carrying this T cell receptor beta chain has only one observation. Its target is not known. The data were taken from a study of PD-1 blockade in classical Hodgkin lymphoma. Study observations and caveats: Complete responders entered with baseline diversity on par with newly diagnosed patients, the results showed. Newly diagnosed patients had baseline TCR diversity that was reportedly lower than that of healthy donors. Individuals initiating nivolumab under 1 year after ASCT were excluded.

Following autologous stem cell transplantation, relapse occurred in every patient, and exposure to brentuximab vedotin varied. V was cut by 2 bases and J by 1 base, with 9 bases left in between. This CDR3 has 14 residues. Germline CDR1 is SGHRS and CDR2 is YFSETQ. Clones were read by immunoSEQ multiplex PCR, and TCRdb kept only the in-frame ones, dropping some. The sample contains about 97,000 clones, over 70% of which appear only once. V usage is TRBV5-1 and J usage is TRBJ1-1; D ambiguous. The sequence was collected from a human donor with classical Hodgkin lymphoma. The starting material was peripheral blood mononuclear cells (PBMCs), obtained at baseline. The CDR3 nucleotides read TGCGCCAGCAGCTTAGTGGCTCAGAACACTGAAGCTTTCTTT. Encoded protein: CASSLVAQNTEAFF. Complete variable domain (other parts from reference TRBV5-1 and TRBJ1-1): KAGVTQTPRYLIKTRGQQVTLSCSPISGHRSVSWYQQTPGQGLQFLFEYFSETQRNKGNFPGRFSGRQFSNSRSEMNVSTLELGDSALYLCASSLVAQNTEAFFGQGTRLTVV.